This T cell receptor (beta chain) was identified in a study of vaccination and CD4 T cells after COVID-19. The study, taken as a whole, reports: In convalescent patients, 304 of 307 vaccine-specific clones were spike mono-reactive.

As for treatment: approximately 9-day PBMC culture with coronavirus spike peptide pools or control peptides (ViraFEST assay). The Oncomine TCR Beta short-read assay generated sequence data from the DNA of cultured CD4+ T cells. Investigators isolated genomic DNA from cultured CD4+ T cells. MiXCR, applied by TCRdb to the PCR reads, yields one record per CDR3 protein. The repertoire consists of about 20,000 distinct CDR3 sequences, with 45% to 60% occurring once and the leading ten covering 5.5%. CDR1 is KGHDR and CDR2 is SFDVKD in the germline V gene. V was shortened by 7 bases and J by 0 bases, with 4 bases between the two germline ends. This CDR3 region has 12 residues. Points on this clonotype: Its antigen is currently unknown. This likely came from a read error, as a far larger clone is one base away.

The receptor was isolated from a human donor who had recovered from COVID-19. Sequencing was performed on CD4+ T cells from blood, cultured in vitro. The chain employs TRBV24-1 and TRBJ2-3; D is unresolved. The CDR3 is CATSGSTDTQYF. The CDR3 DNA reads TGTGCCACCAGCGGCAGCACAGATACGCAGTATTTT.